The TCR beta chain under discussion was sequenced for a study of blood T cell repertoires in COVID-19. This clone was seen a few times. TCRdb's table, derived via immunoSEQ multiplex PCR, lists solely in-frame clones and lacks some. The table has about 460,000 clones, approximately 90% seen once. Trimming left V 6 bases short and J 0 bases short, with 9 bases between. Germline V gene lookup returns CDR1 KGHSH and CDR2 LQKENI. The CDR3 runs 14 residues. Material for sequencing was PBMCs or T cells enriched from blood (not recorded which). J is TRBJ1-3 and V is TRBV18; TRBD1 might be the D (5 bases). The source is a woman aged 55-70 years who had recovered from COVID-19. CDR3 sequence: CASSRGSSGNTIYF. The CDR3 DNA follows: TGTGCCAGCTCCCGGGGGAGCTCTGGAAACACCATATATTTT.